The rows below give T cell receptor beta chains drawn from one sample of a study of technical replicates of blood from several donors. Assay: immunoSEQ multiplex PCR; the TCRdb copy retains only in-frame clones and omits some. The repertoire holds 95,000 to 100,000 clones, with 90% to 97% as singletons. Sequencing input: T cells isolated from PBMCs. All receptors derive from a human donor in good health. The CDR3 runs from the conserved cysteine through the conserved F or W. D genes are given only for firm matches. Size is stated for part of the rows, as once, few or many counts, or as a class when the clone is expanded.

cdr3_aa: CASSPLTGKYEQYF; cdr3_nt: TGTGCCAGCAGTCCGTTGACAGGGAAATACGAGCAGTACTTC; d_call: TRBD1; j_call: TRBJ2-7; clone_size: NA; v_call: TRBV27
cdr3_aa: CATSRGYAVTEAFF; cdr3_nt: TGTGCCACCAGCAGAGGTTACGCGGTAACTGAAGCTTTCTTT; d_call: NA; j_call: TRBJ1-1; clone_size: NA; v_call: TRBV15
cdr3_aa: CAVTGTASSRNTIYF; cdr3_nt: TGTGCCGTCACCGGGACAGCTAGCTCTCGAAACACCATATATTTT; d_call: TRBD1; j_call: TRBJ1-3; clone_size: few; v_call: TRBV2
cdr3_aa: CASSQTSGQLFF; cdr3_nt: TGTGCCAGCTCACAAACTAGCGGCCAGCTGTTTTTT; d_call: TRBD2; j_call: TRBJ2-2; clone_size: NA; v_call: TRBV18
cdr3_aa: CATAPGGRGASGMVEQFF; cdr3_nt: TGTGCCACCGCCCCTGGGGGGAGAGGGGCTAGCGGGATGGTTGAGCAGTTCTTC; d_call: TRBD2; j_call: TRBJ2-1; clone_size: NA; v_call: TRBV19
cdr3_aa: CASSFNLPGQGAFGQPQHF; cdr3_nt: TGTGCCAGCAGTTTCAATTTACCGGGACAGGGGGCGTTCGGGCAGCCCCAGCATTTT; d_call: TRBD1; j_call: TRBJ1-5; clone_size: once; v_call: TRBV28
cdr3_aa: CASSLRDSGEKLFF; cdr3_nt: TGTGCCAGCTCACTAAGGGACAGTGGGGAAAAACTGTTTTTT; d_call: TRBD1; j_call: TRBJ1-4; clone_size: NA; v_call: TRBV18
cdr3_aa: CASSQTRYEQYF; cdr3_nt: TGTGCCAGCAGCCAAACACGTTACGAGCAGTACTTC; d_call: NA; j_call: TRBJ2-7; clone_size: NA; v_call: TRBV14
cdr3_aa: CASFRGRNQPQHF; cdr3_nt: TGTGCCAGCTTCAGGGGCAGGAATCAGCCCCAGCATTTT; d_call: NA; j_call: TRBJ1-5; clone_size: NA; v_call: TRBV6-6
cdr3_aa: CASSLSLSYEQYF; cdr3_nt: TGTGCCAGCAGTTTATCCTTATCCTACGAGCAGTACTTC; d_call: NA; j_call: TRBJ2-7; clone_size: NA; v_call: TRBV27
cdr3_aa: CASSQDHRLLGGTEAFF; cdr3_nt: TGCGCCAGCAGCCAAGATCACAGGTTGCTCGGGGGCACTGAAGCTTTCTTT; d_call: NA; j_call: TRBJ1-1; clone_size: NA; v_call: TRBV4-1
cdr3_aa: CASSYSRGDYEQYF; cdr3_nt: TGTGCCAGCAGTTACTCGCGGGGAGACTACGAGCAGTACTTC; d_call: NA; j_call: TRBJ2-7; clone_size: NA; v_call: TRBV6-5
cdr3_aa: CASSPMGGRSLEAFF; cdr3_nt: TGCGCCAGCAGCCCGATGGGGGGGCGCTCTCTTGAAGCTTTCTTT; d_call: NA; j_call: TRBJ1-1; clone_size: NA; v_call: TRBV5-1
cdr3_aa: CASSLWGGEQFF; cdr3_nt: TGTGCCAGCAGTTTATGGGGGGGAGAGCAGTTCTTC; d_call: NA; j_call: TRBJ2-1; clone_size: NA; v_call: TRBV28
cdr3_aa: CAISGQGHYEQYF; cdr3_nt: TGTGCCATCAGTGGACAGGGTCACTACGAGCAGTACTTC; d_call: TRBD1; j_call: TRBJ2-7; clone_size: NA; v_call: TRBV10-3
cdr3_aa: CASSPRLDQTGELFF; cdr3_nt: TGTGCCAGCAGCCCACGACTAGACCAGACCGGGGAGCTGTTTTTT; d_call: NA; j_call: TRBJ2-2; clone_size: NA; v_call: TRBV5-5
cdr3_aa: CSALDRVSNTGELFF; cdr3_nt: TGCAGCGCCCTCGACAGGGTCTCGAACACCGGGGAGCTGTTTTTT; d_call: TRBD1; j_call: TRBJ2-2; clone_size: NA; v_call: TRBV29-1
cdr3_aa: CASSLEAGDEQFF; cdr3_nt: TGCGCCAGCAGCTTGGAGGCAGGGGATGAGCAGTTCTTC; d_call: NA; j_call: TRBJ2-1; clone_size: NA; v_call: TRBV5-1
cdr3_aa: CASSEGHGQSYGYTF; cdr3_nt: TGTGCCAGCAGTGAAGGCCACGGACAGAGCTATGGCTACACCTTC; d_call: NA; j_call: TRBJ1-2; clone_size: NA; v_call: TRBV6-1
cdr3_aa: CASSLTSGSPDTQYF; cdr3_nt: TGTGCCAGCAGCTTGACTAGCGGGAGCCCAGATACGCAGTATTTT; d_call: TRBD2; j_call: TRBJ2-3; clone_size: NA; v_call: TRBV5-8
cdr3_aa: CASSQVSGISDEQYF; cdr3_nt: TGTGCCAGCAGCCAAGTATCAGGGATCAGCGACGAGCAGTACTTC; d_call: NA; j_call: TRBJ2-7; clone_size: NA; v_call: TRBV14
cdr3_aa: CASSIGGVMADTQYF; cdr3_nt: TGTGCCAGTAGTATAGGGGGGGTTATGGCAGATACGCAGTATTTT; d_call: NA; j_call: TRBJ2-3; clone_size: NA; v_call: TRBV19
cdr3_aa: CASSQVYSDEQFF; cdr3_nt: TGCGCCAGCAGCCAGGTCTATAGCGATGAGCAGTTCTTC; d_call: NA; j_call: TRBJ2-1; clone_size: once; v_call: TRBV4-1
cdr3_aa: CASSPSTGSEAFF; cdr3_nt: TGTGCCAGCTCACCTTCGACAGGTTCTGAAGCTTTCTTT; d_call: NA; j_call: TRBJ1-1; clone_size: NA; v_call: TRBV18
cdr3_aa: CASMVAAGELFF; cdr3_nt: TGTGCCAGCATGGTCGCGGCCGGGGAGCTGTTTTTT; d_call: NA; j_call: TRBJ2-2; clone_size: NA; v_call: TRBV6-6
cdr3_aa: CASSPPGQLMETQYF; cdr3_nt: TGTGCCAGCAGCCCACCGGGACAGCTAATGGAGACCCAGTACTTC; d_call: TRBD1; j_call: TRBJ2-5; clone_size: NA; v_call: TRBV7-9
cdr3_aa: CASSQEVWGDPGYTF; cdr3_nt: TGCGCCAGCAGCCAAGAGGTTTGGGGGGACCCTGGCTACACCTTC; d_call: NA; j_call: TRBJ1-2; clone_size: NA; v_call: TRBV4-1
cdr3_aa: CASSHGQGEETQYF; cdr3_nt: TGTGCCAGCAGCCACGGACAGGGTGAGGAGACCCAGTACTTC; d_call: TRBD1; j_call: TRBJ2-5; clone_size: NA; v_call: TRBV11-3
cdr3_aa: CASSPSDRASYTF; cdr3_nt: TGTGCCAGCTCACCAAGTGACAGGGCCAGCTACACCTTC; d_call: TRBD1; j_call: TRBJ1-2; clone_size: NA; v_call: TRBV18
cdr3_aa: CAWIYRELDGYTF; cdr3_nt: TGTGCCTGGATTTACCGGGAATTAGATGGCTACACCTTC; d_call: NA; j_call: TRBJ1-2; clone_size: NA; v_call: TRBV30
cdr3_aa: CASQTGTGGYTF; cdr3_nt: TGTGCCAGCCAAACCGGGACAGGTGGCTACACCTTC; d_call: TRBD1; j_call: TRBJ1-2; clone_size: NA; v_call: TRBV6-5
cdr3_aa: CASSPPPGTSGGNTGELFF; cdr3_nt: TGTGCCAGCAGCCCGCCCCCAGGGACTAGCGGGGGGAACACCGGGGAGCTGTTTTTT; d_call: TRBD2; j_call: TRBJ2-2; clone_size: NA; v_call: TRBV14
cdr3_aa: CASIRDRGGYGYTF; cdr3_nt: TGTGCCAGCATCCGAGACAGGGGTGGCTATGGCTACACCTTC; d_call: TRBD1; j_call: TRBJ1-2; clone_size: NA; v_call: TRBV7-9
cdr3_aa: CASSNRTGGYGEQFF; cdr3_nt: TGCGCCAGCAGCAACAGGACAGGGGGCTATGGTGAGCAGTTCTTC; d_call: TRBD1; j_call: TRBJ2-1; clone_size: NA; v_call: TRBV5-1
cdr3_aa: CASTWGPNSPLHF; cdr3_nt: TGTGCCAGCACGTGGGGGCCAAATTCACCCCTCCACTTT; d_call: NA; j_call: TRBJ1-6; clone_size: NA; v_call: TRBV6-5
cdr3_aa: CASSPPSYGYTF; cdr3_nt: TGTGCCAGCAGCCCCCCATCCTATGGCTACACCTTC; d_call: NA; j_call: TRBJ1-2; clone_size: NA; v_call: TRBV9
cdr3_aa: CASRQGRETQYF; cdr3_nt: TGTGCCAGCCGACAGGGGAGGGAGACCCAGTACTTC; d_call: TRBD1; j_call: TRBJ2-5; clone_size: NA; v_call: TRBV28
cdr3_aa: CASSPDTGTGGRGAFF; cdr3_nt: TGTGCCAGCAGCCCGGACACCGGGACAGGGGGCCGAGGGGCTTTCTTT; d_call: TRBD1; j_call: TRBJ1-1; clone_size: NA; v_call: TRBV5-4
cdr3_aa: CSATNRDTGELFF; cdr3_nt: TGCAGCGCCACCAACAGGGACACCGGGGAGCTGTTTTTT; d_call: NA; j_call: TRBJ2-2; clone_size: NA; v_call: TRBV29-1
cdr3_aa: CASSQPTSGSKNEQYF; cdr3_nt: TGCGCCAGCAGCCAACCCACTAGCGGGAGTAAAAACGAGCAGTACTTC; d_call: TRBD2; j_call: TRBJ2-7; clone_size: NA; v_call: TRBV4-1
cdr3_aa: CAWSPRGADTEAFF; cdr3_nt: TGTGCCTGGAGCCCCCGCGGGGCGGACACTGAAGCTTTCTTT; d_call: NA; j_call: TRBJ1-1; clone_size: once; v_call: TRBV30
cdr3_aa: CATSRAPGQGRNEQFF; cdr3_nt: TGTGCCACCAGCAGAGCTCCGGGACAGGGTCGCAATGAGCAGTTCTTC; d_call: TRBD1; j_call: TRBJ2-1; clone_size: NA; v_call: TRBV15
cdr3_aa: CASSPNVAGGYNEQFF; cdr3_nt: TGCGCCAGCAGCCCGAATGTGGCGGGAGGGTACAATGAGCAGTTCTTC; d_call: TRBD2; j_call: TRBJ2-1; clone_size: few; v_call: TRBV4-1
cdr3_aa: CASSLGSRPGLYEQYF; cdr3_nt: TGTGCCAGCAGCTTAGGGTCCAGACCGGGTCTCTACGAGCAGTACTTC; d_call: NA; j_call: TRBJ2-7; clone_size: NA; v_call: TRBV11-2
cdr3_aa: CASSPPGHWDKTNYGYTF; cdr3_nt: TGTGCCAGCTCACCACCGGGACACTGGGATAAGACTAACTATGGCTACACCTTC; d_call: NA; j_call: TRBJ1-2; clone_size: NA; v_call: TRBV18
cdr3_aa: CASSNVAASTGELFF; cdr3_nt: TGTGCCAGCAGCAACGTGGCGGCGAGCACCGGGGAGCTGTTTTTT; d_call: NA; j_call: TRBJ2-2; clone_size: NA; v_call: TRBV9
cdr3_aa: CASWGGGLHISGANVLTF; cdr3_nt: TGTGCCAGCTGGGGCGGGGGCCTACACATCTCTGGGGCCAACGTCCTGACTTTC; d_call: NA; j_call: TRBJ2-6; clone_size: NA; v_call: TRBV6-4
cdr3_aa: CASSKPPLLAGGRGEQYF; cdr3_nt: TGTGCCAGCAGCAAGCCCCCCCTACTAGCGGGAGGCAGGGGAGAGCAGTACTTC; d_call: TRBD2; j_call: TRBJ2-7; clone_size: NA; v_call: TRBV7-2